This T cell receptor (beta chain) was profiled in a study of CD8 T cells in ankylosing spondylitis. Findings of the study overall: A motif of several highly homologous TCR beta variants was seen as apparently characteristic of ankylosing spondylitis blood.

The germline V gene encodes CDR1 MNHEY and CDR2 SVGEGT. CDR3 length equals 16 residues. Losses at the gene ends were 6 bases for V and 5 bases for J; bases not matched to a gene: 15. Remarks on this clonotype: As yet, its antigen is unknown.

TCRdb reanalysed the 5' RACE reads using MiXCR and keeps one entry per CDR3 protein. This sample has about 240,000 distinct CDR3 sequences, with around 7.8% found just once. This sequence originates from a male donor with ankylosing spondylitis or in good health (not recorded which). This chain uses TRBV6-2 or TRBV6-3 with TRBJ2-5, with 7 nucleotides matching TRBD2. What was sequenced was blood, either unsorted or a sorted T cell fraction (not recorded which). CDR3 protein: CASSRYRTSSRETQYF. CDR3 nucleotides: TGTGCCAGCAGCCGCTATCGGACTAGTTCGCGGGAGACCCAGTACTTC.